This T cell receptor (beta chain) was sequenced for a study of cytomegalovirus exposure and HLA in healthy donors. About the study: The study placed around 80% of its roughly 430 genotyped donors in the Caucasian-associated ancestry cluster.

Amplification used 60 Vbeta primers and 13 Jbeta primers. Assay: immunoSEQ multiplex PCR; the TCRdb copy retains only in-frame clones and omits some. The table has about 150,000 clones, around four fifths seen once. V gave up 4 bases and J gave up 6 bases, with 19 bases separating them. CDR3 length: 15 amino acids. Germline assignment: CDR1 SGHAT and CDR2 FQNNGV. The origin of this receptor is a man aged 40-49 years in good health and CMV-seronegative. The chain uses TRBV11-2 and TRBJ2-7; tentative D call: TRBD2 (6 bases). The source material was PBMCs. CDR3 region: CASSSIPGTDIEQYF. The DNA of the CDR3 is TGTGCCAGCAGCTCAATCCCCGGGACTGACATCGAGCAGTACTTC. The complete variable domain, with remaining parts taken from reference TRBV11-2 and TRBJ2-7, reads EAGVAQSPRYKIIEKRQSVAFWCNPISGHATLYWYQQILGQGPKLLIQFQNNGVVDDSQLPKDRFSAERLKGVDSTLKIQPAKLEDSAVYLCASSSIPGTDIEQYFGPGTRLTVT.